This is a list of T cell receptor beta chains from one sample in a study of beta chain features in type 1 diabetes. Profiled with immunoSEQ multiplex PCR; TCRdb holds only in-frame clones, not every one. The table has some 150,000 clones, roughly 10% seen once. The sequenced sample was central memory CD4+ T cells from blood. All receptors derive from a man aged 18 to 30 in good health. Each CDR3 is given with its conserved first and last residue. The D gene is left open where the match is weak. The listing skips clone size in some rows; elsewhere it reads once, few, many or a size class.

CDR3 DNA: TGTGCCAGCTGGGGACTAGCGGTCACTTCCCAGTACTTC; CDR3 protein: CASWGLAVTSQYF; clone size: -; V gene: TRBV28; D gene: TRBD2; J gene: TRBJ2-7
CDR3 DNA: TGCGCCAGCAGCCAAGATCTAGGGTGGGGTTACGAGCAGTACTTC; CDR3 protein: CASSQDLGWGYEQYF; clone size: few; V gene: TRBV4-3; D gene: -; J gene: TRBJ2-7
CDR3 DNA: TGTGCCAGCAGTTACTCGAGCGGCTACACCTTC; CDR3 protein: CASSYSSGYTF; clone size: -; V gene: TRBV6-6; D gene: -; J gene: TRBJ1-2
CDR3 DNA: TGTGCCAGCAGTTTATCGGACCCATGGGCCTACAATGAGCAGTTCTTC; CDR3 protein: CASSLSDPWAYNEQFF; clone size: few; V gene: TRBV27; D gene: -; J gene: TRBJ2-1
CDR3 DNA: TGTGCCAGCTCACCGTATAGCGGGAGCGCCAAAAACATTCAGTACTTC; CDR3 protein: CASSPYSGSAKNIQYF; clone size: -; V gene: TRBV18; D gene: TRBD2; J gene: TRBJ2-4
CDR3 DNA: TGTGGGACCTACTCTGGAAACACCATATATTTT; CDR3 protein: CGTYSGNTIYF; clone size: few; V gene: TRBV20-1; D gene: -; J gene: TRBJ1-3
CDR3 DNA: TGTGCCTGGATGGGGCAGGGGTTAAGGGCCGGGGAGCTGTTTTTT; CDR3 protein: CAWMGQGLRAGELFF; clone size: -; V gene: TRBV30; D gene: -; J gene: TRBJ2-2
CDR3 DNA: TGCGCCAGCGGGCGTCCTCCCTGGCCCCAGCATTTT; CDR3 protein: CASGRPPWPQHF; clone size: many; V gene: TRBV5-1; D gene: -; J gene: TRBJ1-5
CDR3 DNA: TGCAGCGTTGATGGCGGGGGAACCTACGAGCAGTACTTC; CDR3 protein: CSVDGGGTYEQYF; clone size: few; V gene: TRBV29-1; D gene: TRBD2; J gene: TRBJ2-7
CDR3 DNA: TGTGCCAGCAGCTACTCAGGGGGCCGAGGGGATACGCAGTATTTT; CDR3 protein: CASSYSGGRGDTQYF; clone size: -; V gene: TRBV5-5; D gene: TRBD1; J gene: TRBJ2-3
CDR3 DNA: TGCAGCGTCGACAGGGACAACTATGGCTACACCTTC; CDR3 protein: CSVDRDNYGYTF; clone size: few; V gene: TRBV29-1; D gene: TRBD1; J gene: TRBJ1-2
CDR3 DNA: TGTGCCAGCAGTGAAGGAACTAGGAGGTGGCAGTTCTTC; CDR3 protein: CASSEGTRRWQFF; clone size: few; V gene: TRBV2; D gene: -; J gene: TRBJ2-1
CDR3 DNA: TGTGCCAGCAGCGGCCGGGCCGCGAGGACTGAAGCTTTCTTT; CDR3 protein: CASSGRAARTEAFF; clone size: -; V gene: TRBV7-8; D gene: -; J gene: TRBJ1-1
CDR3 DNA: TGTGCCAGCAGTACCCTCGACAGGGTCGACGAGCAGTACTTC; CDR3 protein: CASSTLDRVDEQYF; clone size: -; V gene: TRBV27; D gene: TRBD1; J gene: TRBJ2-7
CDR3 DNA: TGTGCCAGCAGGGTGGCGGAAGGAGTGCGTGGCTACACCTTC; CDR3 protein: CASRVAEGVRGYTF; clone size: once; V gene: TRBV28; D gene: -; J gene: TRBJ1-2
CDR3 DNA: TGTGCCAGCAGTTTATTTGGGGAAGAGACCCAGTACTTC; CDR3 protein: CASSLFGEETQYF; clone size: few; V gene: TRBV27; D gene: -; J gene: TRBJ2-5
CDR3 DNA: TGTGCCAGCAGCCCACTTGATAACCTTGATGGCTACACCTTC; CDR3 protein: CASSPLDNLDGYTF; clone size: -; V gene: TRBV6-5; D gene: -; J gene: TRBJ1-2
CDR3 DNA: TGCGCCAGCAGCCCGGGAAGCCGCTCTGGGGCCAACGTCCTGACTTTC; CDR3 protein: CASSPGSRSGANVLTF; clone size: few; V gene: TRBV5-1; D gene: -; J gene: TRBJ2-6
CDR3 DNA: TGTGCCAGCAGCTCTCCGTTGAGGCAGCCCCTCTTCAATGAGCAGTTCTTC; CDR3 protein: CASSSPLRQPLFNEQFF; clone size: few; V gene: TRBV7-9; D gene: -; J gene: TRBJ2-1
CDR3 DNA: TGTGCCAGCAGTTACGGCTCCGGGACCAACACAGATACGCAGTATTTT; CDR3 protein: CASSYGSGTNTDTQYF; clone size: few; V gene: TRBV28; D gene: -; J gene: TRBJ2-3
CDR3 DNA: TGCGCCAGCAGCCATTGGGACAGGGGGTACACCTTC; CDR3 protein: CASSHWDRGYTF; clone size: -; V gene: TRBV4-3; D gene: TRBD1; J gene: TRBJ1-2
CDR3 DNA: TGTGCCATCAGTGAGTCGTCGGGGCGGTACGAGCAGTACTTC; CDR3 protein: CAISESSGRYEQYF; clone size: many; V gene: TRBV10-3; D gene: -; J gene: TRBJ2-7
CDR3 DNA: TGTGCCACCAGCAGACGTCGGAGCACAGATACGCAGTATTTT; CDR3 protein: CATSRRRSTDTQYF; clone size: -; V gene: TRBV15; D gene: -; J gene: TRBJ2-3
CDR3 DNA: TGTGCCAGCAGCTTAGCCCCTCCCTACGAGCAGTACTTC; CDR3 protein: CASSLAPPYEQYF; clone size: many; V gene: TRBV7-2; D gene: -; J gene: TRBJ2-7
CDR3 DNA: TGTGCCATCAGTAAAGCGACAGGGGGTAACACCGGGGAGCTGTTTTTT; CDR3 protein: CAISKATGGNTGELFF; clone size: -; V gene: TRBV10-3; D gene: TRBD1; J gene: TRBJ2-2
CDR3 DNA: TGTGCCAGCAGCTTAGGCAGCCAGGGTTGGAAGACCCAGTACTTC; CDR3 protein: CASSLGSQGWKTQYF; clone size: -; V gene: TRBV11-2; D gene: -; J gene: TRBJ2-5
CDR3 DNA: TGTGCCAGCAGCTTTAACAGGGCTGAGACCCAGTACTTC; CDR3 protein: CASSFNRAETQYF; clone size: -; V gene: TRBV7-2; D gene: -; J gene: TRBJ2-5
CDR3 DNA: TGCAGTGCTACTGCTAACTATGGCTACACCTTC; CDR3 protein: CSATANYGYTF; clone size: -; V gene: TRBV20-1; D gene: -; J gene: TRBJ1-2
CDR3 DNA: TGCAGCGTTCTAAAACAGGGAACGACCTACGAGCAGTACTTC; CDR3 protein: CSVLKQGTTYEQYF; clone size: -; V gene: TRBV29-1; D gene: -; J gene: TRBJ2-7
CDR3 DNA: TGTGCCAGCAGCAGAGGGACTAGCGGGACCTACGAGCAGTACTTC; CDR3 protein: CASSRGTSGTYEQYF; clone size: -; V gene: TRBV7-2; D gene: TRBD2; J gene: TRBJ2-7
CDR3 DNA: TGTGCCAGCAGCTTGCGAACCGGGGGGGCCGCAGAGACCCAGTACTTC; CDR3 protein: CASSLRTGGAAETQYF; clone size: -; V gene: TRBV5-4; D gene: TRBD2; J gene: TRBJ2-5
CDR3 DNA: TGTGCCAGCAGTGGAGGGACGGGCCAAGATTCGGGCGAGACCCAGTACTTC; CDR3 protein: CASSGGTGQDSGETQYF; clone size: few; V gene: TRBV6-4; D gene: -; J gene: TRBJ2-5
CDR3 DNA: TGTGCCAGCAGCGTGAGCGGGGGAGCGGGTAATGAGCAGTTCTTC; CDR3 protein: CASSVSGGAGNEQFF; clone size: few; V gene: TRBV5-4; D gene: TRBD2; J gene: TRBJ2-1
CDR3 DNA: TGCGCCAGCAGTCAATCGCGGGACGGATTCCCTAACAACTATGGCTACACCTTC; CDR3 protein: CASSQSRDGFPNNYGYTF; clone size: -; V gene: TRBV23-1; D gene: -; J gene: TRBJ1-2
CDR3 DNA: TGTGCCAGCGCGTCCCGGGGGTCGGAAGAGACCCAGTACTTC; CDR3 protein: CASASRGSEETQYF; clone size: few; V gene: TRBV11-1; D gene: -; J gene: TRBJ2-5
CDR3 DNA: TGTGCCAGCAGCGTCACAGCGGGAGGGTACAATGAGCAGTTCTTC; CDR3 protein: CASSVTAGGYNEQFF; clone size: few; V gene: TRBV9; D gene: TRBD2; J gene: TRBJ2-1
CDR3 DNA: TGTGCCAGCGGGACAGGGAAAGAGACCCAGTACTTC; CDR3 protein: CASGTGKETQYF; clone size: many; V gene: TRBV21-1; D gene: -; J gene: TRBJ2-5
CDR3 DNA: TGTGCCAGCAGCTTAAACTTCTACGAGCAGTACTTC; CDR3 protein: CASSLNFYEQYF; clone size: -; V gene: TRBV7-2; D gene: -; J gene: TRBJ2-7
CDR3 DNA: TGTGCCAGCAGTTTGGGGAGCTTCAGCTACAATGAGCAGTTCTTC; CDR3 protein: CASSLGSFSYNEQFF; clone size: -; V gene: TRBV27; D gene: -; J gene: TRBJ2-1
CDR3 DNA: TGTGCCAGCAGTCGACAGGCTAGCACTGAAGCTTTCTTT; CDR3 protein: CASSRQASTEAFF; clone size: -; V gene: TRBV7-9; D gene: -; J gene: TRBJ1-1
CDR3 DNA: TGTGCCAGCAGCTTAACTAGCGGGCCCTACAATGAGCAGTTCTTC; CDR3 protein: CASSLTSGPYNEQFF; clone size: -; V gene: TRBV13; D gene: TRBD2; J gene: TRBJ2-1
CDR3 DNA: TGTGCCAGCAGCCCCGACAGGGGGGGGCAAGAGACCCAGTACTTC; CDR3 protein: CASSPDRGGQETQYF; clone size: few; V gene: TRBV5-6; D gene: TRBD1; J gene: TRBJ2-5
CDR3 DNA: TGTGCCAGCAGTGAAGCGCTGAGACAAAAGGACACCTTC; CDR3 protein: CASSEALRQKDTF; clone size: -; V gene: TRBV2; D gene: -; J gene: TRBJ1-2